The 28 T cell receptor beta chains below were found in one sample sequenced in a study of blood T cell repertoires in COVID-19. Repertoires were generated with immunoSEQ multiplex PCR, while TCRdb's copy carries only in-frame clones and drops some. In the table there are 90,000 to 100,000 clones, roughly nine tenths of which are singletons. Sequencing was performed on peripheral blood. Every receptor here comes from a man between 65 and 85 years old with acute or convalescent COVID-19.

The V call is TRBV7-8, the J call TRBJ2-7; 13 bases are a match to TRBD2. The CDR3 sequence is 15 residues long. Unmatched junction bases numbered 8, after V lost 5 bases and J lost 7 bases. Germline V gene sequence: CDR1 SGHVS, CDR2 FQNEAQ. The CDR3: CASSRRLAGGSEQYF. The CDR3 coding sequence is TGTGCCAGCAGCCGCCGACTAGCGGGGGGTAGTGAGCAGTACTTC. The whole variable domain, remainder taken from reference TRBV7-8 and TRBJ2-7, is GAGVSQSPRYKVAKRGQDVALRCDPISGHVSLFWYQQALGQGPEFLTYFQNEAQLDKSGLPSDRFFAERPEGSVSTLKIQRTQQEDSAVYLCASSRRLAGGSEQYFGPGTRLTVT.

The V gene is TRBV7-9, the J gene TRBJ2-2; possible D gene TRBD2, 5 bases. Germline CDR1 is SEHNR and CDR2 is FQNEAQ (reference sequence). The ends were cut back, 5 bases at V and 1 base at J, with 11 bases in the middle. This CDR3 contains 15 residues. The CDR3 here is CASSRLQQNTGELFF. The CDR3, as DNA: TGTGCCAGCAGCCGACTACAGCAGAACACCGGGGAGCTGTTTTTT.

The chain combines TRBV5-1 with TRBJ1-1; D is possibly TRBD1 (5 bases). The CDR3 contains 17 residues. The germline CDR1 and CDR2 sequences are SGHRS and YFSETQ. V lost 3 bases to trimming and J lost 1 base, with 19 bases between them. CDR3 DNA sequence: TGCGCCAGCAGCTCGTTCGGGCCGGGGCGGGGGAACACTGAAGCTTTCTTT. This encodes CASSSFGPGRGNTEAFF.

J is TRBJ1-1 and V is TRBV19; 8 bases agree with TRBD1. Germline lookup yields CDR1 LNHDA and CDR2 SQIVND (reference sequence). The CDR3 loop spans 14 amino acids. The J segment lost 5 bases and the V segment lost 7 bases, leaving 9 bases of the junction unmatched. The chain's CDR3 is CASKMDRDRTEAFF. The CDR3 bases are TGTGCCAGTAAAATGGACAGGGATAGAACTGAAGCTTTCTTT.

CDR3 sequence (DNA): TGCGCCAGCAGCGAATCTAGCGGGGGGCGGACCAGGGAGCTGTTTTTT. Its translation is CASSESSGGRTRELFF. The V call is TRBV5-1, the J call TRBJ2-2; 11 bases map to TRBD2. Looked up from germline, CDR1 is SGHRS and CDR2 is YFSETQ. V trimming: 4 bases; J trimming: 9 bases; junction bases outside the gene matches: 11. This CDR3 has 16 amino acids.

V gene TRBV11-2 combines with J gene TRBJ2-7; 7 bases map to TRBD2. Germline lookup yields CDR1 SGHAT and CDR2 FQNNGV. V lost 5 bases and J lost 2; bases outside the gene matches: 9. The CDR3 covers 15 residues. The chain's CDR3 is CASSPASGRTYEQYF. CDR3 sequence (DNA): TGTGCCAGCAGCCCAGCTAGCGGACGTACCTACGAGCAGTACTTC.

DNA of the CDR3: TGTGCCAGCAGTGAAATTTTTAGCCGGTCCTACGAGCAGTACTTC. The encoded protein is CASSEIFSRSYEQYF. This chain links TRBV6-1 with TRBJ2-7; no definite D call. Trimming left V 2 bases short and J 1 base short, with 12 bases between. The CDR3 loop spans 15 amino acids. Germline-derived CDR1 and CDR2 are MNHNS and SASEGT.

The chain uses TRBV6-1 and TRBJ2-7; 8 positions agree with TRBD1. CDR1 is MNHNS, CDR2 SASEGT, per germline. The CDR3 consists of 14 residues. Trimming removed 2 bases from V and 0 bases from J; junction bases left unmatched: 0. In nucleotides, the CDR3 is TGTGCCAGCAGTGAACAGGGGGCCTCCTACGAGCAGTACTTC. It translates to CASSEQGASYEQYF.

V is TRBV24-1 and J is TRBJ2-5, with TRBD2 matching over 10 bases. This CDR3 spans 18 amino acids. Germline lookup yields CDR1 KGHDR and CDR2 SFDVKD. Unmatched junction bases numbered 14, after V lost 5 bases and J lost 3 bases. The CDR3 region has the DNA TGTGCCACCAGTGGGACAGGCCCGAGTAGCGGGGGGAAAGAGACCCAGTACTTC. Its translation: CATSGTGPSSGGKETQYF.

The chain employs TRBV19 and TRBJ1-1; 9 nucleotides agree with TRBD1. V trimming: 1 base; J trimming: 8 bases; junction bases outside the gene matches: 5. The CDR3 totals 14 residues. Germline-derived CDR1 and CDR2 are LNHDA and SQIVND (reference sequence). The CDR3 DNA sequence: TGTGCCAGTAGTATAGCCCCGGACAGGGGCGAAGCTTTCTTT. Its translation: CASSIAPDRGEAFF. The complete variable domain, with remaining parts taken from reference TRBV19 and TRBJ1-1, reads DGGITQSPKYLFRKEGQNVTLSCEQNLNHDAMYWYRQDPGQGLRLIYYSQIVNDFQKGDIAEGYSVSREKKESFPLTVTSAQKNPTAFYLCASSIAPDRGEAFFGQGTRLTVV.

The chain employs TRBV7-8 and TRBJ1-2; 8 nucleotides align to TRBD1. The CDR3 extends over 15 amino acids. Germline V lookup: CDR1 SGHVS, CDR2 FQNEAQ. Losses at the gene ends were 2 bases for V and 7 bases for J; bases not matched to a gene: 9. CDR3 nucleotide sequence: TGTGCCAGCAGCTTAAAGCAGGGGGCGCAAAGTGGCTACACCTTC. This gives the protein CASSLKQGAQSGYTF.

The gene calls are TRBV5-4 and TRBJ2-5; no clear D. CDR3 size: 13 residues. The ends were cut back, 0 bases at V and 0 bases at J, with 3 bases in the middle. The germline CDR1 and CDR2 sequences are SGHNT and YYREEE (reference sequence). CDR3 protein: CASSLAYQETQYF. The CDR3 DNA sequence: TGTGCCAGCAGCTTGGCTTACCAAGAGACCCAGTACTTC.

The CDR3 DNA is TGTGCCAGCAGTCGGGAGGGAAGTCATTCACCCCTCCACTTT. Its protein is CASSREGSHSPLHF. The V gene is TRBV6-5, the J gene TRBJ1-6; D remains unclear. Germline V gene data show CDR1 as MNHEY and CDR2 as SVGAGI. The germline V and J ends were trimmed by 5 bases and 8 bases, with 13 bases remaining between them. The length of the CDR3 is 14 residues.

This rearrangement joins TRBV5-1 to TRBJ1-2, with 11 bases matching TRBD1. The germline CDR1 and CDR2 sequences are SGHRS and YFSETQ. The J segment lost 2 bases and the V segment lost 4 bases, leaving 4 bases of the junction unmatched. This CDR3 contains 15 residues. The CDR3 DNA reads as TGCGCCAGCAGCCAAGGGACAGGGGGGAACTATGGCTACACCTTC. Residues: CASSQGTGGNYGYTF.

This chain connects TRBV30 to TRBJ2-7, with 7 positions matching TRBD1. Per the germline V gene, CDR1 is GTSNPN and CDR2 is SVGIG (reference sequence). The CDR3 length is 14 residues. V lost 1 base and J lost 2; bases outside the gene matches: 5. CDR3 loop: CAWSARQGPYEQYF. CDR3 nucleotides: TGTGCCTGGAGTGCCCGACAGGGCCCCTACGAGCAGTACTTC. The variable domain in full, with the rest retrieved from reference TRBV30 and TRBJ2-7, is SQTIHQWPATLVQPVGSPLSLECTVEGTSNPNLYWYRQAAGRGLQLLFYSVGIGQISSEVPQNLSASRPQDRQFILSSKKLLLSDSGFYLCAWSARQGPYEQYFGPGTRLTVT.

V usage is TRBV28 and J usage is TRBJ1-5, with 8 bases fitting TRBD1. V lost 2 bases to trimming and J lost 4 bases; unmatched junction nucleotides: 4. Germline V gives CDR1 MDHEN, CDR2 SYDVKM. The CDR3 is 15 residues long. The CDR3 DNA reads TGTGCCAGCAGTTTACGGGACAGGATAAATCAGCCCCAGCATTTT. Translation: CASSLRDRINQPQHF. The full variable domain, its missing parts supplied by reference TRBV28 and TRBJ1-5, is DVKVTQSSRYLVKRTGEKVFLECVQDMDHENMFWYRQDPGLGLRLIYFSYDVKMKEKGDIPEGYSVSREKKERFSLILESASTNQTSMYLCASSLRDRINQPQHFGDGTRLSIL.

Comment on this clone: In the same sample, other DNA sequences code for this CDR3. V and J are TRBV19 and TRBJ2-2, with 11 positions matching TRBD1. The germline CDR1 and CDR2 sequences are LNHDA and SQIVND (reference sequence). There are 15 residues in the CDR3. V was pared by 5 bases and J by 4 bases, with 3 bases of the junction left unmatched. CDR3 in amino acids: CASSPGTGGTGELFF. The CDR3 bases are TGTGCCAGTAGTCCCGGGACAGGGGGCACCGGGGAGCTGTTTTTT. Filled out from reference TRBV19 and TRBJ2-2, the complete variable domain reads DGGITQSPKYLFRKEGQNVTLSCEQNLNHDAMYWYRQDPGQGLRLIYYSQIVNDFQKGDIAEGYSVSREKKESFPLTVTSAQKNPTAFYLCASSPGTGGTGELFFGEGSRLTVL.

This clone was seen more than once but under ten times. The rearrangement uses TRBV6-5 and TRBJ1-1; the match to TRBD1 covers 8 bases. CDR3 length: 14 amino acids. V lost 7 bases, J lost 6 bases, and 10 bases stayed unmatched. Germline-derived CDR1 and CDR2 are MNHEY and SVGAGI. CDR3 coding DNA: TGTGCCAGCAAAGGACAGGGACAGTTTGCTGAAGCTTTCTTT. It is translated as CASKGQGQFAEAFF.

This chain links TRBV21-1 with TRBJ2-7; no check of the table's D call, TRBD2, against the DNA was made. TRBV21-1 is annotated as a pseudogene. This CDR3 spans 14 amino acids. The CDR3 is CASSKLAGTYEQYF. In nucleotides, the CDR3 is TGTGCCAGCAGCAAATTAGCGGGGACCTACGAGCAGTACTTC.

CDR3 sequence: CAWGAGLEAGELFF. The CDR3 region has the DNA TGTGCCTGGGGGGCGGGACTAGAAGCCGGGGAGCTGTTTTTT. This chain joins TRBV30 and TRBJ2-2, with 8 positions matching TRBD2. Germline V gene lookup returns CDR1 GTSNPN and CDR2 SVGIG (reference sequence). CDR3 length: 14 amino acids. V was pared by 5 bases and J by 6 bases, with 8 bases of the junction left unmatched.

The rearrangement uses TRBV18 and TRBJ2-6; tentatively, D is TRBD2 (5 bases). Germline CDR1 reads KGHSH; CDR2 reads LQKENI. CDR3 length: 15 amino acids. V shed 5 bases and J shed 2 bases, with 10 bases lying between them. The CDR3 DNA reads TGTGCCAGCTCAAATGCGGGTACTGGGGCCAACGTCCTGACTTTC. Protein sequence: CASSNAGTGANVLTF.

The rearrangement uses TRBV7-2 and TRBJ1-2; maybe TRBD1 (5 bases). The CDR3 length is 14 residues. Trimming took 6 bases from V and 1 from J, leaving 12 bases between them. Germline values: CDR1 SGHTA, CDR2 FQGNSA. The CDR3: CASRPTGVNYGYTF. The CDR3 region has the DNA TGTGCCAGCAGACCAACGGGGGTTAACTATGGCTACACCTTC.

The chain joins TRBV20-1 to TRBJ2-3, with D unresolved. The CDR3 consists of 11 residues. With 4 bases removed from V and 2 bases from J, the gap between germline ends came to 4 bases. Germline-derived CDR1 and CDR2 are DFQATT and SNEGSKA (reference sequence). DNA of the CDR3: TGCAGTGCTACCTACACAGATACGCAGTATTTT. It yields the protein CSATYTDTQYF.

This rearrangement joins TRBV24-1 to TRBJ2-2, with TRBD1 matching 8 bases. J was trimmed by 7 bases and V by 0 bases; bases with no gene match: 6. Germline V CDR1 and CDR2: KGHDR, SFDVKD. The CDR3 consists of 16 residues. CDR3 amino acids: CATSDLGTGRDGELFF. CDR3 coding DNA: TGTGCCACCAGTGATTTGGGGACAGGTCGAGACGGGGAGCTGTTTTTT.

The chain joins TRBV3-1 (or the pseudogene TRBV3-2) to TRBJ1-1, with D uncertain. This CDR3 comprises 14 residues. V was trimmed by 0 bases and J by 7 bases, leaving 12 bases between them. Germline V gene sequence: CDR1 LGHDT, CDR2 YNNKEL (reference sequence). The CDR3 coding sequence is TGTGCCAGCAGCCAAGAATCTCAGGTGGGTGAAGCTTTCTTT. Translated, it gives CASSQESQVGEAFF.

This clone was recorded once. This chain connects TRBV2 to TRBJ1-3, with 8 bases fitting TRBD1. Germline assignment: CDR1 SNHLY and CDR2 FYNNEI. CDR3 length: 17 residues. V was pared by 3 bases and J by 1 base, with 8 bases of the junction left unmatched. Here the CDR3 reads CASSDRQGPGSGNTIYF. The CDR3, as DNA: TGTGCCAGCAGTGATCGACAGGGGCCGGGTTCTGGAAACACCATATATTTT.

The rearrangement uses TRBV6-5 and TRBJ1-4, with D hard to call. V gave up 0 bases and J gave up 0 bases, with 5 bases separating them. The CDR3 extends over 15 amino acids. CDR1 and CDR2 (germline): MNHEY, SVGAGI. The CDR3 nucleotides read TGTGCCAGCAGTTACTCGGCCCCAACTAATGAAAAACTGTTTTTT. This translates into CASSYSAPTNEKLFF.

The chain combines TRBV18 with TRBJ1-2; D possibly corresponds to TRBD1 (6 bases). Germline loops: CDR1 KGHSH, CDR2 LQKENI. The V end lost 4 bases, the J end lost 0 bases, and 18 bases lay between the germline ends. This CDR3 has 17 residues. CDR3 sequence: CASSQGHISLANYGYTF. The CDR3 DNA follows: TGTGCCAGCTCACAGGGACATATCTCCCTAGCTAACTATGGCTACACCTTC.